This paragraph covers one T cell receptor beta chain sequence. Trimming cost V 3 bases and J 4 bases, with 4 bases left between them. CDR3 length equals 12 residues. CDR1 is SGHTA and CDR2 is FQGTGA in the germline V gene. Participants' reported clinical history set cohort assignment. The sample belongs to a study of blood T cell repertoires in COVID-19. Study as a whole: PBMCs, B-cell-depleted T cells, or T cells were the source of the cDNA or gDNA that made up the material.

Here immunoSEQ multiplex PCR was the method, and the copy in TCRdb shows in-frame clones only, minus some. The sample lists about 220,000 clones, roughly four fifths occurring once. The specimen was PBMCs or T cells enriched from blood (not recorded which). The sequence came from a man aged 35-49 years who had recovered from COVID-19. The chain links TRBV7-3 to TRBJ1-5; D gene uncertain. The chain's CDR3 is CASSFSNQPQHF. CDR3 bases: TGTGCCAGCAGCTTTTCAAATCAGCCCCAGCATTTT. The variable domain in full, with the rest retrieved from reference TRBV7-3 and TRBJ1-5, is GAGVSQTPSNKVTEKGKYVELRCDPISGHTALYWYRQSLGQGPEFLIYFQGTGAADDSGLPNDRFFAVRPEGSVSTLKIQRTERGDSAVYLCASSFSNQPQHFGDGTRLSIL.